A selection of T cell receptor beta chains follows, all from one sample in a study of regulatory T cells in long-lasting Graves disease. TCRdb ran MiXCR on the multiplex PCR reads and lists one entry per CDR3 protein. Of 320,000 or so distinct CDR3 sequences detected, 15% to 20% appear once; the ten largest clones hold less than 40%. The sequencing used peripheral blood mononuclear cells (PBMCs), collected at new diagnosis, from a patient treated with antithyroid drugs. Source of these receptors: a female donor with Graves disease. The conserved cysteine and the conserved F or W are not part of the CDR3 here. Each record gives: V gene, J gene, CDR3 protein.

>TRBV6-6|TRBJ1-1
ASSYSMVRGEAF
>TRBV28|TRBJ2-5
ASSSPGREETQY
>TRBV11-2|TRBJ2-6
ASSLESGANVLT
>TRBV6-1|TRBJ2-7
ASSARGYEQY
>TRBV7-2|TRBJ2-1
ASSLWVDKNEQF
>TRBV20-1|TRBJ2-5
SARLAEQETQY
>TRBV28|TRBJ1-2
ASFPGQGAYGYT
>TRBV19|TRBJ2-7
ASSIGTEDEQY
>TRBV3-1|TRBJ2-5
ASSQDPGAETQY
>TRBV20-1|TRBJ2-3
SAAPYRVHTDTQY
>TRBV14|TRBJ2-7
ASSQDPLTYEQY
>TRBV30|TRBJ1-3
AWSTSRASRGNTIY